This TCR beta chain derives from a study of blood T cell repertoires in COVID-19. After removal of 3 bases from V and 6 bases from J, the junction contained 6 bases not matched to a gene. The CDR3 extends over 14 amino acids. Germline V gene sequence: CDR1 MDHEN, CDR2 SYDVKM. This clone was seen ten or more times. Profiled with immunoSEQ multiplex PCR; TCRdb holds only in-frame clones, not every one. Altogether 200,000 to 250,000 clones are present, less than 85% being singletons, with the ten largest covering 1.8%. Participant ages covered about 18 to 89 years across about 22 US areas. Allocation to cohorts depended on clinical history reported by the participants. Two negative PCRs, clearance, or symptom resolution had been documented for recovered Cohort 3 donors.

This receptor was taken from a man aged 55 to 70 who had recovered from COVID-19. The rearrangement links TRBV28 to TRBJ2-5; 8 bases map to TRBD1. Sample: PBMCs or T cells enriched from blood (not recorded which). The CDR3 sequence: CASSFAGGRQTQYF. DNA for the CDR3: TGTGCCAGCAGTTTCGCAGGGGGCAGGCAGACCCAGTACTTC.